These 4 T cell receptor beta chains came from one sample sequenced in a study of beta chain features in type 1 diabetes. Isolated RNA was reverse transcribed in full, so expressed TCRB transcripts were sequenced. Profiled with immunoSEQ multiplex PCR; TCRdb holds only in-frame clones, not every one. The table shows about 330,000 clones, with roughly 11% occurring only once. The sequencing sample was made of naive CD4+ T cells from blood. Receptors were obtained from a woman aged 25 to 39 in good health.

This clone was observed a handful of times. V is TRBV10-3 and J is TRBJ2-3; D possibly corresponds to TRBD2 (6 bases). Germline-derived CDR1 and CDR2 are ENHRY and SYGVKD. The germline V and J ends were trimmed by 7 bases and 2 bases, with 16 bases remaining between them. This CDR3 contains 15 residues. This chain's CDR3 is CAINPTRENTDTQYF. The DNA for the CDR3 is TGTGCCATCAACCCGACTAGGGAGAACACAGATACGCAGTATTTT.

There are a few counts of this clone. The gene calls are TRBV5-1 and TRBJ1-5, with a weak D call TRBD1 (5 bases). The CDR3 is 13 amino acids. Trimming cost V 5 bases and J 7 bases, with 13 bases left between them. Germline V lookup: CDR1 SGHRS, CDR2 YFSETQ. CDR3 protein: CASRAGSGQPQHF. The CDR3 DNA reads as TGCGCCAGCAGGGCAGGGTCGGGCCAGCCCCAGCATTTT. The variable domain in full, with the rest retrieved from reference TRBV5-1 and TRBJ1-5, is KAGVTQTPRYLIKTRGQQVTLSCSPISGHRSVSWYQQTPGQGLQFLFEYFSETQRNKGNFPGRFSGRQFSNSRSEMNVSTLELGDSALYLCASRAGSGQPQHFGDGTRLSIL.

The CDR3 coding sequence is TGTGCCAGCTCACCACGTGGGACTGGTAAAGAGACCCAGTACTTC. Residues: CASSPRGTGKETQYF. The chain couples TRBV18 to TRBJ2-5, with D maybe TRBD2 (6 bases). The CDR3 has 15 amino acids. The germline V gene encodes CDR1 KGHSH and CDR2 LQKENI. Trimming cost V 1 base and J 3 bases, with 12 bases left between them.

This clone was counted only a few times. The V call is TRBV28, the J call TRBJ2-7; possibly TRBD1 for D (6 bases). The CDR3 is 15 amino acids. The germline V gene encodes CDR1 MDHEN and CDR2 SYDVKM. V was shortened by 5 bases and J by 2 bases, with 16 bases between the two germline ends. CDR3 bases: TGTGCCAGCAGTGTCCCGGGACAACCAGCCTACGAGCAGTACTTC. As protein: CASSVPGQPAYEQYF. Filled out from reference TRBV28 and TRBJ2-7, the complete variable domain reads DVKVTQSSRYLVKRTGEKVFLECVQDMDHENMFWYRQDPGLGLRLIYFSYDVKMKEKGDIPEGYSVSREKKERFSLILESASTNQTSMYLCASSVPGQPAYEQYFGPGTRLTVT.